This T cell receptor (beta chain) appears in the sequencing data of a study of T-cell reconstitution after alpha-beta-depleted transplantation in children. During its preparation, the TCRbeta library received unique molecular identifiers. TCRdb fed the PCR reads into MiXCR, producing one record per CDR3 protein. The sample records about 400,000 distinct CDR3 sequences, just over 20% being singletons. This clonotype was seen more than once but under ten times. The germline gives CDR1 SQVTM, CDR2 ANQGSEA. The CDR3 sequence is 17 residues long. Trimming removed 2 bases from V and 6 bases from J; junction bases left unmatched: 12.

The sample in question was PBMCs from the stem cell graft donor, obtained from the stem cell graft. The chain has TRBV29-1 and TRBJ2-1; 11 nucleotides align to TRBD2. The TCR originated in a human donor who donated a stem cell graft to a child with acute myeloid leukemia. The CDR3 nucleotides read TGCAGCGTTGAACGGTCGGGCCTAGCGGGAGGCATCAATGAGCAGTTCTTC. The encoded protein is CSVERSGLAGGINEQFF.